This T cell receptor (beta chain) was identified during a study of blood T cell repertoires in COVID-19. Turning to the study itself: Specimens from acute and convalescent COVID-19 originated in the United States, Italy and Spain. In each case, the material was cDNA or gDNA derived from T cells, B-cell-depleted T cells, or PBMCs.

The authors' processing: Nucleated cell counts were estimated from reference gene primer amplification. This table comes from immunoSEQ multiplex PCR, and its TCRdb copy is limited to in-frame clones, with some not included. Clone size and V and J calls were adopted from that table, with D and trimming inferred from the DNA. The sample yields approximately 120,000 clones, around 81% seen once. Germline V gives CDR1 LGHNA, CDR2 YNFKEQ. V was clipped by 1 base and J by 7 bases; unmatched bases: 11. CDR3 length: 17 residues. The sequenced sample consisted of peripheral blood. The receptor was isolated from a human donor in a cohort sampled during active or convalescent COVID-19. This chain links TRBV4-2 with TRBJ2-1, with 9 bases aligning to TRBD2. CDR3 coding DNA: TGTGCCAGCAGCCAAGTTCACCTAGCGGGATGGGAAAATGAGCAGTTCTTC. Residues: CASSQVHLAGWENEQFF.